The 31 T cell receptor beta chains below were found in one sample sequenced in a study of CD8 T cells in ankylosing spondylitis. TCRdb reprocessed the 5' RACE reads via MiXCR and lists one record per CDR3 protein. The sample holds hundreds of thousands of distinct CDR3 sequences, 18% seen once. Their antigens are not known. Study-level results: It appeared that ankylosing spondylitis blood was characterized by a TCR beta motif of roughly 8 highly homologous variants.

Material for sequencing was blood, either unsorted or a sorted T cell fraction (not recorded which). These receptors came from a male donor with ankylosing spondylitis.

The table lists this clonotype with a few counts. CDR3 residues: CASSHQDRDYEQYF. The CDR3, as DNA: TGCGCCAGCAGCCATCAGGACAGGGACTACGAGCAGTACTTC. V and J are TRBV5-1 and TRBJ2-7; 8 nucleotides align to TRBD1. V lost 4 bases, J lost 3 bases, and 6 bases stayed unmatched. The CDR3 consists of 14 residues. Germline V gene data show CDR1 as SGHRS and CDR2 as YFSETQ.

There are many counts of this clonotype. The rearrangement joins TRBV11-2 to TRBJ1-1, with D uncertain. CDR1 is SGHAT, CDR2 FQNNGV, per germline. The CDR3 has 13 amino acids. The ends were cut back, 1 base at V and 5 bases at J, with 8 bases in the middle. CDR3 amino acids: CASSLGLGTEAFF. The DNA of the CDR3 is TGTGCCAGCAGCTTAGGTTTGGGAACTGAAGCTTTCTTT.

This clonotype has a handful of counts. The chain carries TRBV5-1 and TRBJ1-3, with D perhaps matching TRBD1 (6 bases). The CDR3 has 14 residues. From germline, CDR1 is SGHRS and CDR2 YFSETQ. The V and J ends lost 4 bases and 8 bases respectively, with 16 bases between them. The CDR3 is CASSARTAQDTIYF. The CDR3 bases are TGCGCCAGCAGCGCCAGGACAGCGCAAGACACCATATATTTT. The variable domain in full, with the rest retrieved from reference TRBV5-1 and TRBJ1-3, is KAGVTQTPRYLIKTRGQQVTLSCSPISGHRSVSWYQQTPGQGLQFLFEYFSETQRNKGNFPGRFSGRQFSNSRSEMNVSTLELGDSALYLCASSARTAQDTIYFGEGSWLTVV.

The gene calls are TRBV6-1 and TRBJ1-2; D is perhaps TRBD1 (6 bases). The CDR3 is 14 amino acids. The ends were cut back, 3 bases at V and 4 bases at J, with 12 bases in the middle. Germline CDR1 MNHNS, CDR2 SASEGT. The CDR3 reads CASSDDGQLYGYTF. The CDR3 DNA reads TGTGCCAGCAGTGACGACGGACAGCTCTATGGCTACACCTTC.

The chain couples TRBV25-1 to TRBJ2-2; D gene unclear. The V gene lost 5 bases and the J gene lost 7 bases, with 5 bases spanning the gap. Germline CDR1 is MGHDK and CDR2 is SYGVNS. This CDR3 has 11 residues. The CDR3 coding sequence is TGTGCCAGCAGTTGGAACGGGGAGCTGTTTTTT. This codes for CASSWNGELFF.

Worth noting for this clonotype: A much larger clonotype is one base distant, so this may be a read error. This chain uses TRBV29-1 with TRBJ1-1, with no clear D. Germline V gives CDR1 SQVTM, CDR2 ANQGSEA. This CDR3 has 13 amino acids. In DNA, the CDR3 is TGCAGCGTTAGGTACGACGTGAACACTGAAACTTTCTTT. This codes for CSVRYDVNTETFF.

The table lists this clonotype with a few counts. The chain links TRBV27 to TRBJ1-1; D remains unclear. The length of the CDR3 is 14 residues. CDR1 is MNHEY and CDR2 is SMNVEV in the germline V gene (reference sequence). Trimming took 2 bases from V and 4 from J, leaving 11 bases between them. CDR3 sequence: CASSLTFGRTEAFF. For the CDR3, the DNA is TGTGCCAGCAGTTTAACGTTCGGCCGCACTGAAGCTTTCTTT.

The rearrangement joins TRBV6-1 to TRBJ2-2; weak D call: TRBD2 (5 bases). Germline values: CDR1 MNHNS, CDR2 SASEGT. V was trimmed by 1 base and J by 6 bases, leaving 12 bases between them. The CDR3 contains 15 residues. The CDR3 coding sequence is TGTGCCAGCAGTGAAGTAGGAGACGGGGCCGGGGAGCTGTTTTTT. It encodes CASSEVGDGAGELFF.

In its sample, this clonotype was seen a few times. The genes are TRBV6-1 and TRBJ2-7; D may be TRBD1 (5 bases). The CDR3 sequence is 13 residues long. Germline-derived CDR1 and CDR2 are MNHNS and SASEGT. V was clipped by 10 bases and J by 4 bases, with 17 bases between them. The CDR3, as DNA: TGTGCCACCAGGGTTGAATCGGCTTACGAGCAGTACTTC. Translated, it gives CATRVESAYEQYF.

CDR3 in DNA: TGTGCCAGCAGTGGGGGGGACAGGGATCCCTACGAGCAGTACTTC. Protein: CASSGGDRDPYEQYF. The rearrangement uses TRBV12-3 or TRBV12-4 and TRBJ2-7; 9 positions agree with TRBD1. The CDR3 is 15 amino acids. J lost 2 bases, V lost 5 bases, and 7 bases had no gene match.

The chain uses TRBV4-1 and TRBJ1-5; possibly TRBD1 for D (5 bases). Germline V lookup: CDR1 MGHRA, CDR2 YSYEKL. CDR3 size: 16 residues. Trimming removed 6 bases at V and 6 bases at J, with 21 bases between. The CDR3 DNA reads TGCGCCAGCAGTCTTATTGGCCGCCAGGGTAGTCAGCCCCAGCATTTT. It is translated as CASSLIGRQGSQPQHF.

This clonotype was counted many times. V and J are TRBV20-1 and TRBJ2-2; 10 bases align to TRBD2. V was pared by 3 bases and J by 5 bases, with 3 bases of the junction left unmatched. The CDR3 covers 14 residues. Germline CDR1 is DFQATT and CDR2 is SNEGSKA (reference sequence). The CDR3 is CSASLAGVTGELFF. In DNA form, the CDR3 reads TGCAGTGCTAGCCTAGCGGGAGTTACCGGGGAGCTGTTTTTT.

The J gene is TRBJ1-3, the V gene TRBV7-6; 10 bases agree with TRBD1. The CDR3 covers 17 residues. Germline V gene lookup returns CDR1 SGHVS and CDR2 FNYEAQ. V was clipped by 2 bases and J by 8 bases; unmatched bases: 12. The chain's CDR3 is CASSLIGQGGFVDTIYF. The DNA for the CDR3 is TGTGCCAGCAGCTTAATTGGACAGGGGGGATTCGTGGACACCATATATTTT.

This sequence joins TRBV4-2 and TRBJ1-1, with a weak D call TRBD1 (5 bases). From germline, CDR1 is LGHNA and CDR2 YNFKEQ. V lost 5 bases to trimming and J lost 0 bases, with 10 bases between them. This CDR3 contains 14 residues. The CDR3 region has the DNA TGTGCCAGCAGCGAGGGACGGATGAACACTGAAGCTTTCTTT. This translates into CASSEGRMNTEAFF.

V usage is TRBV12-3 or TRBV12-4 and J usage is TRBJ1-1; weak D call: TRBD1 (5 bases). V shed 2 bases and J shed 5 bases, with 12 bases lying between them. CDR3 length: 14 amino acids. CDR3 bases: TGTGCCAGCAGTTTAACCCAGGGATGGACTGAAGCTTTCTTT. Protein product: CASSLTQGWTEAFF.

The CDR3 sequence: CASSFYAIDSTDTQYF. CDR3 nucleotides: TGTGCCAGCAGTTTTTATGCGATAGATAGCACAGATACGCAGTATTTT. The chain carries TRBV28 and TRBJ2-3; D not certain. The V end was cut by 3 bases, the J end by 0 bases, with 13 bases between. Germline V lookup: CDR1 MDHEN, CDR2 SYDVKM. The CDR3 runs 16 residues.

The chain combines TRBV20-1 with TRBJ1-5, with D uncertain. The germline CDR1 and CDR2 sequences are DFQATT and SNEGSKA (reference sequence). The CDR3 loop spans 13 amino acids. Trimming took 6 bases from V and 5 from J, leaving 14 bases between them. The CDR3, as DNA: TGCAGTGCCCATGGGCCACCAGATCAGCCCCAGCATTTT. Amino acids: CSAHGPPDQPQHF.

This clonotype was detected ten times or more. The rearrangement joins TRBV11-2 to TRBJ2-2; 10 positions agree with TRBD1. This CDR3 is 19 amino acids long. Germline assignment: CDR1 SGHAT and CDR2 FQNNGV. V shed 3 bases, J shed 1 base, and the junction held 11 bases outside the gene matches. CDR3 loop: CASSLRPPGTGENTGELFF. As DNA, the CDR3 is TGTGCCAGCAGCTTGAGACCCCCCGGGACAGGGGAGAACACCGGGGAGCTGTTTTTT.

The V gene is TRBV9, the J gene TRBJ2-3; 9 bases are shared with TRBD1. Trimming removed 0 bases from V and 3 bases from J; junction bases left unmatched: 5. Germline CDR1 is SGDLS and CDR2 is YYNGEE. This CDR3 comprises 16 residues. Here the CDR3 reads CASSVAGTGLTDTQYF. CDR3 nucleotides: TGTGCCAGCAGCGTAGCGGGGACAGGGCTTACAGATACGCAGTATTTT.

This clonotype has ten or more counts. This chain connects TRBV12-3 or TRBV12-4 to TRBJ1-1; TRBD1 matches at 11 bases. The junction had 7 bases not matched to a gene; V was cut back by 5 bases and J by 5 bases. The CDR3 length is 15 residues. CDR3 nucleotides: TGTGCCAGCAGTCCCCGGGACAGGGGGTTTACTGAAGCTTTCTTT. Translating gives CASSPRDRGFTEAFF.

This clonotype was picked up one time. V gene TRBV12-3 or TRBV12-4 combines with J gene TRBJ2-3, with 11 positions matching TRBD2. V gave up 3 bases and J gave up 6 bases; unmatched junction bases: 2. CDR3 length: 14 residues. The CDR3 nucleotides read TGTGCCAGCAGTTTGACTAGCGGGGTGGATACGCAGTATTTT. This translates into CASSLTSGVDTQYF.

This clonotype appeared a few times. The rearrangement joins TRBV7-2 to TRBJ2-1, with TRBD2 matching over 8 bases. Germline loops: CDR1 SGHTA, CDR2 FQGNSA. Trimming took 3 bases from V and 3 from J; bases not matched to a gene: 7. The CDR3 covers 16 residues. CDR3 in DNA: TGTGCCAGCAGCTTCATAGCGGGGACTGACTACAATGAGCAGTTCTTC. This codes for CASSFIAGTDYNEQFF.

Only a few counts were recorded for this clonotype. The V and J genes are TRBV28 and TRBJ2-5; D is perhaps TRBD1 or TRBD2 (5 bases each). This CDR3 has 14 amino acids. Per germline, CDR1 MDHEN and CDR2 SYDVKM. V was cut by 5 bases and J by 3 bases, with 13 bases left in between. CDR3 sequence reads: CASSPPGREETQYF. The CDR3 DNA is TGTGCCAGCAGTCCTCCGGGACGAGAAGAGACCCAGTACTTC.

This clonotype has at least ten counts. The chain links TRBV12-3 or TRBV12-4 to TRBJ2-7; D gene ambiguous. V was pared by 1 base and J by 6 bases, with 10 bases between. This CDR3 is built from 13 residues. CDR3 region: CASSLGTPSEQYF. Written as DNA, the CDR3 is TGTGCCAGCAGTTTAGGCACCCCATCCGAGCAGTACTTC.

This CDR3 reads CASSDGTGDKETQYF. The CDR3 DNA reads TGTGCCAGCAGCGATGGGACAGGGGATAAAGAGACCCAGTACTTC. This chain uses TRBV7-9 with TRBJ2-5; 10 nucleotides line up with TRBD1. The V segment lost 5 bases and the J segment 3 bases; nucleotides outside the gene matches: 6. Germline loops: CDR1 SEHNR, CDR2 FQNEAQ (reference sequence). The CDR3 consists of 15 residues.

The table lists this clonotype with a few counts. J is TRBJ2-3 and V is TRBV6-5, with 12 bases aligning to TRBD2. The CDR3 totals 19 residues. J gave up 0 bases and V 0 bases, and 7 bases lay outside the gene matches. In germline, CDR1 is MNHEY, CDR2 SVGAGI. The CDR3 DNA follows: TGTGCCAGCAGTTACTCGCTCCCTAGCGGGGGGGCTAGCACAGATACGCAGTATTTT. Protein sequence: CASSYSLPSGGASTDTQYF.

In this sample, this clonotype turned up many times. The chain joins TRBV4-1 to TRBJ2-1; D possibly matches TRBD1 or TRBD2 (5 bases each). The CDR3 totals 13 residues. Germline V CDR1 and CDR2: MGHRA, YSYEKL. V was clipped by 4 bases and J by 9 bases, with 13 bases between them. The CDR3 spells CASSPGLGPEQFF. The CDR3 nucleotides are TGCGCCAGCAGCCCAGGTTTGGGACCTGAGCAGTTCTTC.

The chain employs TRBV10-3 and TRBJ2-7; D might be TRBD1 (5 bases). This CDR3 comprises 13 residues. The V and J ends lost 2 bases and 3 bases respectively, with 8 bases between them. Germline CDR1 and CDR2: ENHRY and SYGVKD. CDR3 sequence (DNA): TGTGCCATCAGTGAGGTGGGGCGCTACGAGCAGTACTTC. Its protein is CAISEVGRYEQYF.

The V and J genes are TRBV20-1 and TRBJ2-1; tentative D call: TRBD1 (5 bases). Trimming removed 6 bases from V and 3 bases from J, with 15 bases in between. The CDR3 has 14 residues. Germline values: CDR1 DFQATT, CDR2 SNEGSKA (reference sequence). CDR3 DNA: TGCAGTGCCACCATGAGCGACAGCTACAATGAGCAGTTCTTC. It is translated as CSATMSDSYNEQFF.

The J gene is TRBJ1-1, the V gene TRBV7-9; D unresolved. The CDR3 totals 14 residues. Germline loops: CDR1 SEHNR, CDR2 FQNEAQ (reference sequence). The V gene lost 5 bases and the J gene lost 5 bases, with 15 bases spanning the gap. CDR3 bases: TGTGCCAGCAGCCCGGGTTCCCCTAGGACTGAAGCTTTCTTT. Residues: CASSPGSPRTEAFF.

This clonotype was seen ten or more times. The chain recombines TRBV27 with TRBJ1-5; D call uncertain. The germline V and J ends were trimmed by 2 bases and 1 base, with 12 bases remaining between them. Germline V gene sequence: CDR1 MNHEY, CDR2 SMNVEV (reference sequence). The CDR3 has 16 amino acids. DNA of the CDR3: TGTGCCAGCAGTTTAGGCTCCGGAAAGAGCAATCAGCCCCAGCATTTT. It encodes CASSLGSGKSNQPQHF.